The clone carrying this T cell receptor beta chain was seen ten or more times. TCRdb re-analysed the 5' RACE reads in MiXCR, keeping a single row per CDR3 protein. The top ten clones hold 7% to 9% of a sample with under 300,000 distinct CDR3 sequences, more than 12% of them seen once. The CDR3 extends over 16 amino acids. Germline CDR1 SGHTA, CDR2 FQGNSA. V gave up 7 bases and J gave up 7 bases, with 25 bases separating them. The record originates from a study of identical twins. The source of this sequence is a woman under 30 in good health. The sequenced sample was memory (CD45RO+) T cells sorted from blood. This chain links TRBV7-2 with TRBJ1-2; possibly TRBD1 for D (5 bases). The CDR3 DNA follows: TGTGCCAGCACCAATAAGGGGTCGTTAGAGGGGCCTGGCTACACCTTC. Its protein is CASTNKGSLEGPGYTF.